This TCR beta chain came from a study of blood T cell repertoires in COVID-19. Study information: Sources were T cells, B-cell-depleted T cells, or PBMCs; the material itself was cDNA or gDNA.

There are 16 residues in the CDR3. V dropped 1 base and J dropped 1 base, with 10 bases sitting between them. Per the germline V gene, CDR1 is LNHDA and CDR2 is SQIVND (reference sequence). Original handling: The authors estimated nucleated cell counts from reference gene primer amplification. Measured with immunoSEQ multiplex PCR; TCRdb has only the in-frame clones, and not every one. From that table come the V and J calls and clone size; the DNA was used to work out D and trimming. The sample lists 85,000 to 95,000 clones, about 88% occurring once. The sequencing sample was made of peripheral blood. The genes are TRBV19 and TRBJ2-2, with D perhaps matching TRBD2 (6 bases). The source is a woman aged 80 or over with acute or convalescent COVID-19. CDR3 in amino acids: CASSIVPRGNTGELFF. In DNA form, the CDR3 reads TGTGCCAGTAGTATAGTCCCGCGGGGGAACACCGGGGAGCTGTTTTTT.